The T cell receptor beta chain under discussion was sequenced for a study of OX40 agonist ivuxolimab in advanced cancers. Background on the study: The study gave patients intravenous ivuxolimab at 0.01 to 10 mg/kg every 2 weeks. Subjects had a mean age of roughly 60 years, with a range of 23 to 79; approximately 83% were male. Partial responses were seen in three patients, one with hepatocellular carcinoma and two with cutaneous melanoma. The study's findings and limits: Clonal expansion from baseline to week 6 occurred in both CD4+ and CD8+ T cells.

Assay: immunoSEQ multiplex PCR; the TCRdb copy retains only in-frame clones and omits some. The sample includes some 99,000 clones, approximately 94% of them seen just once. A word on this clone: The antigen remains undetermined.

Germline V CDR1 and CDR2: SQVTM, ANQGSEA. V lost 2 bases, J lost 7 bases, and 15 bases lay in between. There are 14 residues in the CDR3. The clonotype was recovered from an adult with an advanced solid tumor such as melanoma, head and neck, liver or kidney cancer. The chain joins TRBV29-1 to TRBJ2-1, with D hard to call. The specimen was CD4+ or CD8+ T cells sorted from blood, collected in a trial of the OX40 agonist ivuxolimab. The CDR3 coding sequence is TGCAGCGTTGAAATTGGGAAAGGGCGGAATGAGCAGTTCTTC. Encoded protein: CSVEIGKGRNEQFF.